This T cell receptor (beta chain) was sequenced during a study of cytomegalovirus exposure and HLA in healthy donors. Study background: The approximately 120 validation repertoires and the roughly 670 first-cohort repertoires shared a platform, a later analysis reported.

A note on this clone: Its antigen is unknown.

Measured with immunoSEQ multiplex PCR; TCRdb has only the in-frame clones, and not every one. The data hold 130,000 or so clones, with 85% to 90% observed a single time. Study outcomes and limitations: A subsequent analysis found that TCR clusters from the first cohort also tended to co-occur in the approximately 110 validation repertoires, with 90% to 95% of cluster scores above 0. Three chains linked to CMV were shown in vitro to be specific for CMV antigens. Some TCR beta chains (around 160 of them) were listed as cytomegalovirus-associated.

Germline assignment: CDR1 MGHRA and CDR2 YSYEKL. This CDR3 is 15 amino acids long. V gave up 5 bases and J gave up 6 bases; unmatched junction bases: 10. The V gene is TRBV4-1, the J gene TRBJ2-7; 10 bases are a match to TRBD2. Sequenced sample: PBMCs. The clonotype was recovered from a woman under 40 in good health and CMV-seropositive. CDR3 sequence reads: CASSSAGTSVIEQYF. Written as DNA, the CDR3 is TGCGCCAGCAGCTCAGCAGGGACTAGCGTTATCGAGCAGTACTTC.